The 23 T cell receptor beta chains presented below share a single source sample, sequenced in a study of cytomegalovirus exposure and HLA in healthy donors. The primer mix had 60 Vbeta and 13 Jbeta primers. Libraries were prepared by immunoSEQ multiplex PCR; TCRdb keeps only in-frame clonotypes and omits some of them. The repertoire holds about 180,000 clones, approximately 80% seen once, with around 0.52% in the top ten. The sequenced sample consisted of PBMCs. These receptors all come from a woman between 50 and 59 years old in good health and CMV-seronegative.

The gene calls are TRBV9 and TRBJ1-1; 10 bases are shared with TRBD1. The V segment lost 0 bases and the J segment 4 bases; nucleotides outside the gene matches: 9. The germline gives CDR1 SGDLS, CDR2 YYNGEE. The length of the CDR3 is 17 residues. The CDR3 nucleotides are TGTGCCAGCAGCGTAGCGGGGACAGGGGCATTTGCCACTGAAGCTTTCTTT. Translation: CASSVAGTGAFATEAFF.

The V gene is TRBV18, the J gene TRBJ2-3, with 10 positions matching TRBD2. V gave up 3 bases and J gave up 0 bases; unmatched junction bases: 9. Looked up from germline, CDR1 is KGHSH and CDR2 is LQKENI. This CDR3 contains 18 residues. The DNA for the CDR3 is TGTGCCAGCTCACCCCTTCCCCGGACTAGCGGTAGCACAGATACGCAGTATTTT. Translated, it gives CASSPLPRTSGSTDTQYF.

The gene calls are TRBV5-1 and TRBJ2-3; tentative D call: TRBD1 (5 bases). This CDR3 is built from 15 residues. Germline CDR1 SGHRS, CDR2 YFSETQ. Deletions cut 3 bases from V and 2 bases from J, with 13 bases between. CDR3 DNA sequence: TGCGCCAGCAGCTCCAACTGGGGCGACACAGATACGCAGTATTTT. Translation gives CASSSNWGDTDTQYF.

This rearrangement joins TRBV10-2 to TRBJ2-5; 8 bases line up with TRBD2. V gave up 6 bases and J gave up 0 bases; unmatched junction bases: 3. This CDR3 is 14 amino acids long. In germline, CDR1 is WSHSY, CDR2 SAAADI. The CDR3 here is CASRKTSDQETQYF. The CDR3 DNA sequence: TGCGCCAGCAGAAAGACTAGCGACCAAGAGACCCAGTACTTC.

The gene calls are TRBV4-1 and TRBJ2-5, with 8 bases lining up with TRBD1. The end of the DNA aligns better with TRBJ2-7, so the J call may be wrong. From germline, CDR1 is MGHRA and CDR2 YSYEKL. The CDR3 is 18 amino acids. In DNA form, the CDR3 reads TGCGCCAGCAGCCAAGCTCAAGGCCACAGGGGGGTCACCTACGAGCAGTACTTC. This encodes CASSQAQGHRGVTYEQYF.

The V gene is TRBV10-3, the J gene TRBJ2-5; perhaps TRBD2 as D (6 bases). V was pared by 8 bases and J by 3 bases, with 16 bases between. The CDR3 sequence is 14 residues long. Germline assignment: CDR1 ENHRY and CDR2 SYGVKD. CDR3 protein: CAIQSQGGKETQYF. The CDR3 nucleotides are TGTGCCATCCAGTCCCAGGGAGGAAAAGAGACCCAGTACTTC.

V usage is TRBV28 and J usage is TRBJ1-1, with no clear D. V was trimmed by 11 bases and J by 5 bases, leaving 15 bases between them. This CDR3 has 12 amino acids. Germline values: CDR1 MDHEN, CDR2 SYDVKM. CDR3 DNA: TGTGCCTCCGTGAGGTCGAGTACTGAAGCTTTCTTT. Its protein product is CASVRSSTEAFF.

This chain links TRBV19 with TRBJ2-7, with TRBD1 matching 8 bases. V lost 4 bases to trimming and J lost 3 bases; unmatched junction nucleotides: 2. Germline CDR1 is LNHDA and CDR2 is SQIVND (reference sequence). The CDR3 contains 13 residues. CDR3 loop: CASSRTGFYEQYF. The CDR3 coding sequence is TGTGCCAGTAGTAGGACAGGGTTCTACGAGCAGTACTTC.

V is TRBV29-1 and J is TRBJ2-7; D is undetermined. Germline CDR1 is SQVTM and CDR2 is ANQGSEA. This CDR3 is 13 amino acids long. V gave up 4 bases and J gave up 3 bases, with 13 bases separating them. The CDR3 DNA sequence: TGCAGCGTTGTCGGTCCACTTAGCTACGAGCAGTACTTC. This codes for CSVVGPLSYEQYF.

This sequence joins TRBV14 and TRBJ2-3; 9 bases line up with TRBD1. V was pared by 4 bases and J by 4 bases, with 6 bases of the junction left unmatched. The CDR3 is 15 amino acids. Germline CDR1 and CDR2: SGHDN and FVKESK. The DNA for the CDR3 is TGTGCCAGCAGCCCCCCGGGACAGGGAGCAGATACGCAGTATTTT. Translated: CASSPPGQGADTQYF.

This rearrangement joins TRBV11-1 to TRBJ2-5, with 7 bases lining up with TRBD1. The CDR3 extends over 16 amino acids. V lost 0 bases and J lost 7; bases outside the gene matches: 11. The germline V gene encodes CDR1 SGHAT and CDR2 FQDESV (reference sequence). The CDR3 nucleotides read TGTGCCAGCAGCTTAGCGCGCCCCACAGGGGCCGTGACCCAGTACTTC. Translation: CASSLARPTGAVTQYF.

This clone came up a few times. The chain combines TRBV5-1 with TRBJ1-4; D ambiguous. Germline values: CDR1 SGHRS, CDR2 YFSETQ. V lost 0 bases and J 10 bases, leaving 13 bases between the germline ends. The CDR3 is made up of 14 amino acids. The CDR3 DNA follows: TGCGCCAGCAGCTTGGATAACATGGGCAGAAAACTGTTTTTT. This gives the protein CASSLDNMGRKLFF.

The V gene is TRBV18, the J gene TRBJ1-5; a weak D match, TRBD1 (5 bases). Deletions cut 3 bases from V and 6 bases from J, with 9 bases between. The V gene's germline CDR1 is KGHSH and CDR2 LQKENI. The CDR3 is made up of 13 amino acids. Written as DNA, the CDR3 is TGTGCCAGCTCACCCCAGGGCTCTCAGCCCCAGCATTTT. Protein sequence: CASSPQGSQPQHF.

This chain links TRBV10-3 with TRBJ1-3, with TRBD1 as a possible D gene (6 bases). The CDR3 has 15 residues. Trimming stripped 1 base from V and 1 base from J, with 8 bases between. Per germline, CDR1 ENHRY and CDR2 SYGVKD. DNA for the CDR3: TGTGCCATCAGTGAGTGGGGGCTATCTGGAAACACCATATATTTT. Translated: CAISEWGLSGNTIYF.

The CDR3 DNA sequence: TGTGCCAGTAGTCCCTACCCCCGGACAGGCGTCACCTCTGGAAACACCATATATTTT. Translating gives CASSPYPRTGVTSGNTIYF. The chain has TRBV19 and TRBJ1-3, with 7 bases fitting TRBD1. This CDR3 contains 19 residues. Germline trimming cut 5 bases from V and 0 bases from J; bases unmatched to any gene: 16. In germline, CDR1 is LNHDA, CDR2 SQIVND (reference sequence).

The genes are TRBV9 and TRBJ2-3, with 10 bases aligning to TRBD2. The junction had 1 base not matched to a gene; V was cut back by 0 bases and J by 3 bases. Germline V gene data show CDR1 as SGDLS and CDR2 as YYNGEE. CDR3 length: 15 residues. CDR3 residues: CASSVVSGGTDTQYF. The CDR3 DNA is TGTGCCAGCAGCGTAGTTAGCGGGGGGACAGATACGCAGTATTTT.

A single count supports this clone. At the DNA level, this CDR3 is encoded by other sequences in the same sample as well. The chain links TRBV5-6 to TRBJ1-2, with 9 positions matching TRBD1. Per germline, CDR1 SGHDT and CDR2 YYEEEE. The CDR3 sequence is 14 residues long. The junction had 6 bases not matched to a gene; V was cut back by 4 bases and J by 5 bases. CDR3 protein: CASSRGTGSYGYTF. CDR3 nucleotide sequence: TGTGCCAGCAGCAGGGGGACAGGGTCTTATGGCTACACCTTC.

This clone has a single count. The J gene is TRBJ2-1, the V gene TRBV28, with TRBD2 as a possible D gene (5 bases). Germline V gene sequence: CDR1 MDHEN, CDR2 SYDVKM. The V end lost 6 bases, the J end lost 5 bases, and 14 bases lay between the germline ends. The CDR3 runs 14 residues. This CDR3 reads CASSTPGLDNEQFF. The CDR3, as DNA: TGTGCCAGCAGCACCCCTGGACTGGACAATGAGCAGTTCTTC.

The rearrangement links TRBV11-2 to TRBJ1-4; TRBD1 is a possible D gene (6 bases). This CDR3 contains 14 residues. Per the germline V gene, CDR1 is SGHAT and CDR2 is FQNNGV. V was shortened by 5 bases and J by 7 bases, with 14 bases between the two germline ends. The CDR3 is CASSPNLQGEKLFF. CDR3 sequence (DNA): TGTGCCAGCAGCCCAAACCTACAGGGTGAAAAACTGTTTTTT.

The rearrangement links TRBV28 to TRBJ1-4; 7 bases map to TRBD1. This CDR3 has 15 amino acids. Germline loops: CDR1 MDHEN, CDR2 SYDVKM. V dropped 6 bases and J dropped 4; count of bases not matched to a gene: 8. The CDR3 nucleotides are TGTGCCAGCAGATACTTCCGGGACAGTAATGAAAAACTGTTTTTT. This translates into CASRYFRDSNEKLFF.

The V and J genes are TRBV15 and TRBJ1-2; maybe TRBD1 (6 bases). The CDR3 is made up of 14 amino acids. V shed 5 bases and J shed 4 bases, with 14 bases lying between them. Germline V CDR1 and CDR2: LNHNV, YYDKDF (reference sequence). The chain's CDR3 is CATSGQTGPYGYTF. The CDR3, as DNA: TGTGCCACCAGCGGCCAAACAGGGCCCTATGGCTACACCTTC.

The rearrangement links TRBV6-5 to TRBJ2-5; 8 bases are shared with TRBD1. TRBJ2-7 explains the end of the DNA better; the J call may be wrong. Germline loops: CDR1 MNHEY, CDR2 SVGAGI. CDR3 size: 15 residues. CDR3 loop: CASRASGTGLYEQYF. CDR3 DNA sequence: TGTGCCAGCAGGGCTTCCGGGACAGGTCTATACGAGCAGTACTTC.

The genes are TRBV30 and TRBJ2-2, with 9 bases aligning to TRBD1. The junction had 11 bases not matched to a gene; V was cut back by 3 bases and J by 9 bases. In germline, CDR1 is GTSNPN, CDR2 SVGIG (reference sequence). This CDR3 contains 15 residues. The DNA of the CDR3 is TGTGCCTGGAGGGGACAGGGAAAGGGGCCCCGGGAGCTGTTTTTT. As protein: CAWRGQGKGPRELFF. Looking up the rest from reference TRBV30 and TRBJ2-2 gives the full variable domain: SQTIHQWPATLVQPVGSPLSLECTVEGTSNPNLYWYRQAAGRGLQLLFYSVGIGQISSEVPQNLSASRPQDRQFILSSKKLLLSDSGFYLCAWRGQGKGPRELFFGEGSRLTVL.